The next 3 T cell receptor beta chains were all read from a single sample in a study of CD8+CD57+ T cells in acquired aplastic anemia. Using genomic DNA as the template, TCR beta VDJ and CDR3 profiling was carried out. MiXCR was run by TCRdb on the reads, yielding one entry per CDR3 protein. The repertoire has just over 400,000 distinct CDR3 sequences, under 80% of them found once; the top ten carry 4%. Sequencing was done on a sample of sorted CD4+, CD8+, or CD8+CD57+ T cells (not recorded which) from PBMCs. All receptors come from a human donor in good health, serving as a control.

This clonotype was recorded at least ten times. The rearrangement uses TRBV3-1 and TRBJ1-6; 7 bases fit TRBD1. Germline V gene sequence: CDR1 LGHDT, CDR2 YNNKEL (reference sequence). This CDR3 is 18 amino acids long. J lost 10 bases, V lost 1 base, and 16 bases had no gene match. The CDR3 bases are TGTGCCAGCAGCCAAGTCTTGGGCAGGGGGTCAACCGAGTCACCCCTCCACTTT. It specifies CASSQVLGRGSTESPLHF.

In regard to this clonotype: A clone one base away is much larger, so this may be a read error. The chain recombines TRBV3-1 with TRBJ1-2, with 11 bases that match TRBD1. This CDR3 spans 16 amino acids. CDR1 LGHDT and CDR2 YNNKEL come from the germline V gene (reference sequence). The trim removed 3 bases at V and 4 bases at J, leaving 7 bases unmatched. The CDR3 DNA is TGTGCCAGCAGCCACCCCGGACAGGGGGCGAGCTATGGCTACACCTTC. The encoded protein is CASSHPGQGASYGYTF. The variable domain in full, completed from reference TRBV3-1 and TRBJ1-2, reads DTAVSQTPKYLVTQMGNDKSIKCEQNLGHDTMYWYKQDSKKFLKIMFSYNNKELIINETVPNRFSPKSPDKAHLNLHINSLELGDSAVYFCASSHPGQGASYGYTFGSGTRLTVV.

On this clonotype: An end of the junction differs from the germline gene, which may be a read error. This rearrangement joins TRBV7-9 to TRBJ2-5; perhaps TRBD2 as D (5 bases). CDR3 length: 15 amino acids. Germline V lookup: CDR1 SEHNR, CDR2 FQNEAQ (reference sequence). Written as DNA, the CDR3 is TGTGCCAGCAGCCTTACGGACGACTATGACTACACCCACTACTTC. It encodes CASSLTDDYDYTHYF.